Presented here are 32 T cell receptor beta chains from one specimen sequenced in a study of human T cells and chemical hapten exposure. Time point: patch test 1, 2 weeks after DPC sensitization. Treatment of the sample: therapeutic diphenylcyclopropenone sensitization with weekly scalp DPC. TCRdb re-called the RACE reads with MiXCR, one entry per CDR3 protein. The sample records tens of thousands of distinct CDR3 sequences, 25% to 40% being singletons. Specimen: whole blood, collected in connection with sensitization to the hapten diphenylcyclopropenone (DPC). The receptors here all came from a man aged 35 to 55 with alopecia areata. Some clones in this sample may be carry-over from other donors' samples.

J is TRBJ2-1 and V is TRBV27; D unclear. The CDR3 is 13 residues long. Germline loops: CDR1 MNHEY, CDR2 SMNVEV (reference sequence). V lost 5 bases to trimming and J lost 2 bases, with 7 bases between them. The CDR3 DNA reads as TGTGCCAGCAGTCCCTTCCCCTACAATGAGCAGTTCTTC. This sequence encodes CASSPFPYNEQFF.

This clonotype has just a few counts. The chain couples TRBV29-1 to TRBJ2-2, with TRBD1 identical over 9 bases. CDR3 length: 12 residues. The V and J ends lost 7 bases and 3 bases, in that order; junction bases with no gene match: 0. From germline, CDR1 is SQVTM and CDR2 ANQGSEA. The CDR3 loop is CSGQGDTGELFF. In DNA, the CDR3 is TGCAGCGGACAGGGGGACACCGGGGAGCTGTTTTTT.

The chain links TRBV6-5 to TRBJ1-1; possibly TRBD1 for D (5 bases). The CDR3 extends over 14 amino acids. Trimming shortened V by 1 base and J by 4 bases, and 10 bases separated the two germline ends. Germline loops: CDR1 MNHEY, CDR2 SVGAGI. DNA for the CDR3: TGTGCCAGCAGTTACTTCCAGGGAGGCACTGAAGCTTTCTTT. Amino acids: CASSYFQGGTEAFF.

The DNA for the CDR3 is TGTGCCAGCAGTTACCAAGGGACCTATGGCTACACCTTC. Its protein product is CASSYQGTYGYTF. The V gene is TRBV6-6, the J gene TRBJ1-2; a possible D gene is TRBD1 (5 bases). This CDR3 comprises 13 residues. Trimming left V 2 bases short and J 4 bases short, with 8 bases between. Germline CDR1 is MNHNY and CDR2 is SVGAGI (reference sequence).

In this sample, this clonotype turned up a few times. The chain couples TRBV28 to TRBJ2-4, with D perhaps assigned TRBD1 or TRBD2 (5 bases each). Looked up from germline, CDR1 is MDHEN and CDR2 is SYDVKM. The CDR3 is 16 residues long. Trimming left V 4 bases short and J 8 bases short, with 21 bases between. CDR3 sequence (DNA): TGTGCCAGCAGTTCGCCCGGGACGACCATCAAGGACATTCAGTACTTC. Its protein is CASSSPGTTIKDIQYF.

This chain connects TRBV7-8 to TRBJ2-7, with 16 bases fitting TRBD2. The CDR3 runs to 17 residues. V gave up 6 bases and J gave up 2 bases; unmatched junction bases: 7. CDR1 SGHVS and CDR2 FQNEAQ come from the germline V gene. The CDR3 bases are TGTGCCAGCAGATCCGGGACTAGCGGGAGGGCCACCTACGAGCAGTACTTC. Protein: CASRSGTSGRATYEQYF.

This clonotype was counted only a few times. The chain has TRBV5-1 and TRBJ2-3; D gene uncertain. Trimming pared 0 bases from V and 2 bases from J, leaving 10 bases between. The CDR3 has 15 amino acids. Germline lookup yields CDR1 SGHRS and CDR2 YFSETQ. CDR3 region: CASSLGSHATDTQYF. In nucleotides, the CDR3 is TGCGCCAGCAGCTTGGGGTCCCACGCCACAGATACGCAGTATTTT.

This clonotype was counted only a few times. V and J are TRBV12-3 or TRBV12-4 and TRBJ1-6; D is uncertain. The CDR3 runs to 14 residues. V was trimmed by 5 bases and J by 6 bases, leaving 11 bases between them. The CDR3 DNA follows: TGTGCCAGCAGTCCCGACGGATTTAATTCACCCCTCCACTTT. Translated, it gives CASSPDGFNSPLHF.

The chain employs TRBV28 and TRBJ2-7, with TRBD1 as a possible D gene (6 bases). The CDR3 runs to 13 residues. V was cut by 6 bases and J by 4 bases, with 13 bases left in between. Germline CDR1 is MDHEN and CDR2 is SYDVKM. The CDR3 loop is CASRTGTPYEQYF. In nucleotides, the CDR3 is TGTGCCAGCAGGACCGGGACACCTTACGAGCAGTACTTC.

This clonotype was seen a handful of times. The chain is built from TRBV18 and TRBJ2-7; 9 positions agree with TRBD1. Germline CDR1 reads KGHSH; CDR2 reads LQKENI. V gave up 5 bases and J gave up 4 bases; unmatched junction bases: 6. This CDR3 has 14 amino acids. In DNA form, the CDR3 reads TGTGCCAGCTCATCGACAGGGGGGTTGTACGAGCAGTACTTC. Its translation: CASSSTGGLYEQYF.

The chain employs TRBV20-1 and TRBJ2-7; D gene uncertain. CDR3 size: 12 residues. Germline CDR1 DFQATT, CDR2 SNEGSKA (reference sequence). Trimming shortened V by 1 base and J by 4 bases, and 8 bases separated the two germline ends. The CDR3 DNA reads TGCAGTGCTAGAGTTAAGGTTTACGAGCAGTACTTC. Translated: CSARVKVYEQYF.

This sequence joins TRBV10-3 and TRBJ2-3, with D possibly matching TRBD2 (7 bases). The CDR3 length is 15 residues. CDR1 is ENHRY, CDR2 SYGVKD, per germline. V was shortened by 6 bases and J by 4 bases, with 17 bases between the two germline ends. The CDR3 here is CAIRPGGGGSDTQYF. The CDR3 DNA sequence: TGTGCCATCAGGCCTGGGGGCGGGGGATCAGATACGCAGTATTTT.

J is TRBJ2-7 and V is TRBV30; TRBD1 aligns across 9 bases. V lost 2 bases, J lost 4 bases, and 6 bases stayed unmatched. CDR1 and CDR2 (germline): GTSNPN, SVGIG (reference sequence). This CDR3 is 14 amino acids long. The CDR3 is CAWSRGTGFYEQYF. The CDR3 DNA is TGTGCCTGGAGTAGGGGGACAGGGTTTTACGAGCAGTACTTC. The complete variable domain, with remaining parts taken from reference TRBV30 and TRBJ2-7, reads SQTIHQWPATLVQPVGSPLSLECTVEGTSNPNLYWYRQAAGRGLQLLFYSVGIGQISSEVPQNLSASRPQDRQFILSSKKLLLSDSGFYLCAWSRGTGFYEQYFGPGTRLTVT.

This clonotype came up a few times. The chain uses TRBV7-9 and TRBJ2-2; D call uncertain. V lost 3 bases to trimming and J lost 1 base, with 6 bases between them. The CDR3 totals 14 residues. Germline-derived CDR1 and CDR2 are SEHNR and FQNEAQ (reference sequence). The CDR3 loop is CASSFSGNTGELFF. Here the CDR3 DNA reads TGTGCCAGCAGCTTCTCAGGGAACACCGGGGAGCTGTTTTTT.

This clonotype was detected only a few times. One end of the junction is discordant with germline, which a read error may explain. The chain uses TRBV7-7 and TRBJ1-3, with D perhaps TRBD1 (5 bases). Germline CDR1 is SSHAT and CDR2 is FNYEAQ (reference sequence). The CDR3 sequence is 16 residues long. The CDR3 here is CASSLDPRNLGVPQAF. In DNA form, the CDR3 reads TGTGCCAGCAGCTTAGACCCCCGGAACCTAGGGGTTCCTCAGGCCTTT.

This clonotype has only a few counts. The chain employs TRBV20-1 and TRBJ2-5; TRBD2 agrees at 13 bases. CDR3 length: 17 amino acids. J lost 4 bases, V lost 0 bases, and 8 bases had no gene match. Germline loops: CDR1 DFQATT, CDR2 SNEGSKA (reference sequence). The CDR3 coding sequence is TGCAGTGCTAGAGACGCCTCAGGACTAGCGGGAGTAGAGACCCAGTACTTC. Its protein is CSARDASGLAGVETQYF.

In regard to this clonotype: The junction differs from germline at one of its ends, possibly a read error. CDR3 nucleotides: TGCGCCAGCAGCCCTTCCCACGTATCTAGCACAGATACGCAGTATTTT. This gives the protein CASSPSHVSSTDTQYF. The chain joins TRBV4-2 to TRBJ2-3, with D unclear. This CDR3 comprises 16 residues. Germline CDR1 LGHNA, CDR2 YNFKEQ.

This sequence joins TRBV28 and TRBJ2-7; 11 nucleotides agree with TRBD2. The CDR3 length is 16 residues. Germline CDR1 MDHEN, CDR2 SYDVKM. Trimming removed 5 bases from V and 0 bases from J; junction bases left unmatched: 6. DNA for the CDR3: TGTGCCAGCAGTCCTAGACTAGCGGGAAGCTCCTACGAGCAGTACTTC. As protein: CASSPRLAGSSYEQYF.

The chain couples TRBV6-6 to TRBJ2-2; no clear D gene. Trimming left V 6 bases short and J 4 bases short, with 12 bases between. CDR3 length: 14 residues. Germline V lookup: CDR1 MNHNY, CDR2 SVGAGI (reference sequence). The CDR3 DNA reads as TGTGCCAGCAGGCCCCGGTGGGCCACCGGGGAGCTGTTTTTT. Residues: CASRPRWATGELFF.

This rearrangement joins TRBV3-1 to TRBJ2-3; D is unresolved. This CDR3 has 13 residues. Looked up from germline, CDR1 is LGHDT and CDR2 is YNNKEL (reference sequence). The V and J ends lost 4 bases and 4 bases respectively, with 9 bases between them. CDR3 region: CASSPPGSDTQYF. CDR3 sequence (DNA): TGTGCCAGCAGCCCTCCCGGGTCAGATACGCAGTATTTT.

This sequence joins TRBV5-1 and TRBJ1-2; D is undetermined. The V gene lost 4 bases and the J gene lost 4 bases, with 17 bases spanning the gap. Per the germline V gene, CDR1 is SGHRS and CDR2 is YFSETQ. This CDR3 has 15 amino acids. CDR3 bases: TGCGCCAGCAGCCGTGGATATGTGGACCTCTATGGCTACACCTTC. This translates into CASSRGYVDLYGYTF.

The V and J genes are TRBV19 and TRBJ2-7; TRBD2 aligns across 7 bases. Germline V gene sequence: CDR1 LNHDA, CDR2 SQIVND (reference sequence). V shed 3 bases, J shed 5 bases, and the junction held 1 base outside the gene matches. The CDR3 covers 12 residues. The CDR3 region has the DNA TGTGCCAGTAGTATCGGGGGGAACGAGCAGTACTTC. Residues: CASSIGGNEQYF. The variable domain in full, completed from reference TRBV19 and TRBJ2-7, reads DGGITQSPKYLFRKEGQNVTLSCEQNLNHDAMYWYRQDPGQGLRLIYYSQIVNDFQKGDIAEGYSVSREKKESFPLTVTSAQKNPTAFYLCASSIGGNEQYFGPGTRLTVT.

The rearrangement uses TRBV7-9 and TRBJ2-7; unclear D gene. V lost 3 bases and J 5 bases, leaving 11 bases between the germline ends. Germline V gene lookup returns CDR1 SEHNR and CDR2 FQNEAQ (reference sequence). This CDR3 contains 13 residues. This CDR3 reads CASSLGIRDEQYF. The CDR3 DNA sequence: TGTGCCAGCAGCTTGGGGATACGGGACGAGCAGTACTTC.

This clonotype was recorded only once. This chain uses TRBV4-2 with TRBJ2-5; 8 bases are shared with TRBD1. Germline values: CDR1 LGHNA, CDR2 YNFKEQ. J lost 3 bases, V lost 3 bases, and 9 bases had no gene match. The CDR3 consists of 16 residues. The CDR3 sequence is CASSQPIQTGEETQYF. DNA of the CDR3: TGTGCCAGCAGCCAGCCCATTCAGACAGGGGAAGAGACCCAGTACTTC.

The chain couples TRBV6-4 to TRBJ2-3, with 10 bases identical to TRBD2. CDR1 and CDR2 from the germline V gene are MRHNA and SNTAGT. Unmatched junction bases numbered 3, after V lost 2 bases and J lost 4 bases. The CDR3 is made up of 15 amino acids. The CDR3 DNA reads TGTGCCAGCAGTGACGGAGCGGGAGGGCCAGATACGCAGTATTTT. Encoded protein: CASSDGAGGPDTQYF.

This sequence joins TRBV20-1 and TRBJ1-4; D not resolved. In germline, CDR1 is DFQATT, CDR2 SNEGSKA (reference sequence). Trimming stripped 3 bases from V and 3 bases from J, with 8 bases between. CDR3 length: 13 residues. DNA of the CDR3: TGCAGTGCTAGGGCCCCGGCTAATGAAAAACTGTTTTTT. Amino acids: CSARAPANEKLFF.

This clonotype was observed a handful of times. Relative to the germline gene, one junction end is altered; a read error may explain this. This rearrangement joins TRBV20-1 to TRBJ2-1; perhaps D is TRBD1 or TRBD2 (6 bases each). Germline V gene lookup returns CDR1 DFQATT and CDR2 SNEGSKA (reference sequence). CDR3 length: 15 residues. CDR3 sequence (DNA): TGCAGTGCGAGAGGGGGATCTAGCGCTCACAATGAGCAGTTCTTC. The encoded protein is CSARGGSSAHNEQFF.

This clonotype came up a few times. The chain links TRBV12-3 or TRBV12-4 to TRBJ2-1; 11 bases are shared with TRBD2. The ends lost 7 bases at V and 4 bases at J; junction bases unmatched: 12. CDR3 length equals 17 residues. CDR3 loop: CASNPRGSGRGYNEQFF. DNA of the CDR3: TGTGCCAGCAACCCACGGGGTAGCGGGAGGGGATACAATGAGCAGTTCTTC.

The sample holds many counts of this clonotype. This chain connects TRBV12-3 or TRBV12-4 to TRBJ1-2; D is uncertain. The CDR3 spans 14 residues. Trimming took off 7 bases at V and 1 base at J, with 13 bases between the two ends. The CDR3 DNA follows: TGTGCCAGCAACCCCGGAGGGTTTAACTATGGCTACACCTTC. Its translation: CASNPGGFNYGYTF.

J is TRBJ2-3 and V is TRBV2; D is ambiguous. V shed 8 bases and J shed 1 base, with 10 bases lying between them. The CDR3 is 13 residues long. Germline CDR1 SNHLY, CDR2 FYNNEI. The CDR3 protein is CASEFGGTDTQYF. The CDR3 nucleotides read TGTGCCAGCGAATTTGGGGGCACAGATACGCAGTATTTT.

This clonotype was counted ten times or more. V and J are TRBV20-1 and TRBJ2-7, with 8 bases that match TRBD1. Germline CDR1 is DFQATT and CDR2 is SNEGSKA (reference sequence). V trimming: 2 bases; J trimming: 7 bases; junction bases outside the gene matches: 10. The CDR3 covers 14 residues. The CDR3 loop is CSARLDRGGREQYF. The CDR3 bases are TGCAGTGCTAGACTCGACAGGGGCGGCCGGGAGCAGTACTTC.

This clonotype occurred a few times. This chain links TRBV27 with TRBJ1-5, with D unresolved. Between the trimmed V and J ends, which lost 2 bases and 0 bases, there was a span of 8 bases. The CDR3 extends over 15 amino acids. The germline V gene encodes CDR1 MNHEY and CDR2 SMNVEV (reference sequence). CDR3 nucleotides: TGTGCCAGCAGTTTAGTCTCTACTAGCAATCAGCCCCAGCATTTT. This encodes CASSLVSTSNQPQHF.